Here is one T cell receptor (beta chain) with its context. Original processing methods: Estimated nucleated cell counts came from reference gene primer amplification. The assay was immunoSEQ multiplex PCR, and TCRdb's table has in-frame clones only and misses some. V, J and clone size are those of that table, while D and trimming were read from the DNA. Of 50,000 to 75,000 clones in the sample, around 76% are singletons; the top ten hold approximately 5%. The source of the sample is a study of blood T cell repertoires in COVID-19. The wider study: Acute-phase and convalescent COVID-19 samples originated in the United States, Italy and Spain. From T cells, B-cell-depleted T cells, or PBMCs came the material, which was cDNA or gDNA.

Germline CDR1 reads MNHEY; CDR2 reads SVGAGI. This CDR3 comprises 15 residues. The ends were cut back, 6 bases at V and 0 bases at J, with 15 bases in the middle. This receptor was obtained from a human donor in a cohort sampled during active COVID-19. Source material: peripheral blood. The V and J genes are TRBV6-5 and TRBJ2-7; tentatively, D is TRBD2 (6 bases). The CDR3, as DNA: TGTGCCAGCAGCCCAGACCCGGGACTCTCCTACGAGCAGTACTTC. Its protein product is CASSPDPGLSYEQYF.